Presented here are 20 T cell receptor beta chains from one specimen sequenced in a study of spatial heterogeneity in lung cancer. From the 5' RACE reads, TCRdb called clonotypes with MiXCR, one entry per CDR3 protein. The table lists approximately 40,000 distinct CDR3 sequences, around 5.5% of them singletons, with roughly 26% in the top ten. Indicated time point: sample taken at primary tumor resection. Unsorted samples of tumor, nontumor lung or frozen PBMC had their whole RNA sequenced. The starting material was PBMCs, obtained at surgery. All receptors derive from a female donor with early-stage non-small cell lung cancer.

This clonotype has a count of ten or more. The chain joins TRBV9 to TRBJ2-2; 8 bases fit TRBD1. The length of the CDR3 is 16 residues. J lost 4 bases, V lost 1 base, and 6 bases had no gene match. CDR1 and CDR2 (germline): SGDLS, YYNGEE. CDR3 coding DNA: TGTGCCAGCAGCGTACTCGGGACAGGCGGCACCGGGGAGCTGTTTTTT. Encoded protein: CASSVLGTGGTGELFF.

The chain couples TRBV5-1 to TRBJ2-5; D is unclear. V lost 3 bases and J lost 5, with 17 bases in between. Germline loops: CDR1 SGHRS, CDR2 YFSETQ. This CDR3 contains 15 residues. In nucleotides, the CDR3 is TGCGCCAGCAGCTCCAGCCGACCTGGATGGGAGACCCAGTACTTC. Its translation: CASSSSRPGWETQYF.

This clonotype was seen a few times. V and J are TRBV5-4 and TRBJ2-3; D remains ambiguous. Germline values: CDR1 SGHNT, CDR2 YYREEE (reference sequence). The CDR3 spans 15 residues. Trimming took 0 bases from V and 4 from J, leaving 12 bases between them. The chain's CDR3 is CASSLENARADTQYF. The CDR3 DNA is TGTGCCAGCAGCTTGGAGAATGCAAGGGCAGATACGCAGTATTTT.

V is TRBV4-2 and J is TRBJ1-1; D perhaps matches TRBD1 (6 bases). The CDR3 has 15 residues. The ends were cut back, 4 bases at V and 3 bases at J, with 15 bases in the middle. The germline gives CDR1 LGHNA, CDR2 YNFKEQ. The CDR3 bases are TGTGCCAGCAGCCCAGGAGGGAGGGGGGACACTGAAGCTTTCTTT. Residues: CASSPGGRGDTEAFF.

This clonotype was counted many times. The chain combines TRBV3-2 with TRBJ2-5; whether TRBD1, the table's D call, matches the DNA was not checked. TRBV3-2 is deemed a pseudogene. The CDR3 length is 16 residues. The CDR3 spells CASSHLSRDRGETQYF. CDR3 nucleotide sequence: TGTGCCAGCAGCCATTTGTCCCGGGACAGGGGGGAGACCCAGTACTTC.

The chain combines TRBV6-5 with TRBJ1-1; D gene ambiguous. V lost 8 bases to trimming and J lost 11 bases, with 24 bases between them. This CDR3 is built from 14 residues. Germline V CDR1 and CDR2: MNHEY, SVGAGI. The CDR3 nucleotides read TGTGCCAGCGCTACTTATCCCCTGGAAAGTAGGGCTTTCTTT. This encodes CASATYPLESRAFF.

This clonotype was found many times. V usage is TRBV29-1 and J usage is TRBJ2-7; the match to TRBD2 covers 9 bases. Unmatched junction bases numbered 9, after V lost 8 bases and J lost 7 bases. Germline values: CDR1 SQVTM, CDR2 ANQGSEA. This CDR3 comprises 12 residues. In DNA form, the CDR3 reads TGCAGCATTATAGCGGGAGTGGGTGAGCAGTACTTC. The encoded protein is CSIIAGVGEQYF.

This clonotype is medium-sized by share. The V call is TRBV6-2 or TRBV6-3, the J call TRBJ2-1; possible D gene TRBD2, 6 bases. Germline V CDR1 and CDR2: MNHEY, SVGEGT. The CDR3 totals 16 residues. V shed 0 bases and J shed 5 bases, with 14 bases lying between them. The CDR3 sequence: CASSYSPRDSHNEQFF. CDR3 in DNA: TGTGCCAGCAGTTACTCTCCCCGGGACTCACACAATGAGCAGTTCTTC.

This clonotype has ten or more counts. The chain recombines TRBV28 with TRBJ1-1; D uncertain. Trimming cost V 2 bases and J 6 bases, with 10 bases left between them. Germline CDR1 is MDHEN and CDR2 is SYDVKM. CDR3 length: 13 residues. The CDR3 DNA follows: TGTGCCAGCAGTTTAGGTTTGGTGCCTGAAGCTTTCTTT. Protein: CASSLGLVPEAFF.

As concerns this clonotype: This may be a read error: a much more frequent sequence differs by one nucleotide. The genes are TRBV20-1 and TRBJ2-5; D may be TRBD1 (5 bases). The CDR3 has 13 residues. Germline V gene sequence: CDR1 DFQATT, CDR2 SNEGSKA (reference sequence). The CDR3 DNA reads TGCAGTGCTAGTGACAGTTCCCAAGAGACCCAGCACTTC. It specifies CSASDSSQETQHF.

The table lists this clonotype with many counts. The V gene is TRBV7-9, the J gene TRBJ1-4; D call uncertain. Trimming left V 5 bases short and J 7 bases short, with 17 bases between. CDR1 is SEHNR and CDR2 is FQNEAQ in the germline V gene (reference sequence). The CDR3 is 15 amino acids. The CDR3 sequence: CASSRSDNVIEKLFF. In nucleotides, the CDR3 is TGTGCCAGCAGCCGTTCAGACAACGTTATTGAAAAACTGTTTTTT. The whole variable domain, filled in from reference TRBV7-9 and TRBJ1-4, reads DTGVSQNPRHKITKRGQNVTFRCDPISEHNRLYWYRQTLGQGPEFLTYFQNEAQLEKSRLLSDRFSAERPKGSFSTLEIQRTEQGDSAMYLCASSRSDNVIEKLFFGSGTQLSVL.

In this sample, this clonotype turned up many times. The chain couples TRBV13 to TRBJ1-5; the D is unclear. The V gene lost 4 bases and the J gene lost 7 bases, with 8 bases spanning the gap. Germline CDR1 PRHDT, CDR2 FYEKMQ (reference sequence). This CDR3 region has 12 residues. In nucleotides, the CDR3 is TGTGCCAGCAGCTCGATGGGCCAGCCCCAGCATTTT. This translates into CASSSMGQPQHF.

The table lists this clonotype with many counts. V gene TRBV2 combines with J gene TRBJ2-1; unclear D gene. From germline, CDR1 is SNHLY and CDR2 FYNNEI. Trimming left V 8 bases short and J 4 bases short, with 15 bases between. The CDR3 consists of 14 residues. The CDR3 region is CASAFLYTYNEQFF. The CDR3 nucleotides read TGTGCCAGCGCCTTCCTTTATACATACAATGAGCAGTTCTTC.

This clonotype appeared many times. Written as DNA, the CDR3 is TGTGCCAGCACCAGGGACGGCAATCAGCCCCAGCATTTT. Its protein product is CASTRDGNQPQHF. The chain joins TRBV6-1 to TRBJ1-5; D is possibly TRBD1 (5 bases). There are 13 residues in the CDR3. CDR1 MNHNS and CDR2 SASEGT come from the germline V gene. V was shortened by 7 bases and J by 2 bases, with 9 bases between the two germline ends.

The chain links TRBV3-1 to TRBJ2-1; TRBD1 matches 8 bases. The CDR3 consists of 16 residues. Germline loops: CDR1 LGHDT, CDR2 YNNKEL (reference sequence). J was trimmed by 2 bases and V by 3 bases; bases with no gene match: 6. The CDR3 DNA is TGTGCCAGCAGCCACCCAGGGGGCATTACCTACAATGAGCAGTTCTTC. It codes for CASSHPGGITYNEQFF.

This clonotype was counted at least ten times. The gene calls are TRBV7-6 and TRBJ2-1; 11 bases map to TRBD2. Per the germline V gene, CDR1 is SGHVS and CDR2 is FNYEAQ. This CDR3 has 17 amino acids. Trimming took 5 bases from V and 7 from J; bases not matched to a gene: 13. The CDR3 protein is CASSHRTSGLGTNEQFF. The CDR3 DNA is TGTGCCAGCAGCCACAGGACTAGCGGGCTTGGAACAAATGAGCAGTTCTTC. The full variable domain, rest sourced from reference TRBV7-6 and TRBJ2-1, is GAGVSQSPRYKVTKRGQDVALRCDPISGHVSLYWYRQALGQGPEFLTYFNYEAQQDKSGLPNDRFSAERPEGSISTLTIQRTEQRDSAMYRCASSHRTSGLGTNEQFFGPGTRLTVL.

This clonotype was observed many times. The V gene is TRBV10-2, the J gene TRBJ1-5; D gene unclear. The V gene lost 5 bases and the J gene lost 0 bases, with 11 bases spanning the gap. CDR3 size: 15 residues. Germline CDR1 is WSHSY and CDR2 is SAAADI. In DNA, the CDR3 is TGCGCCAGCAGTCAAGGCAGCGTTAGCAATCAGCCCCAGCATTTT. Translation: CASSQGSVSNQPQHF.

This clonotype was observed many times. This sequence joins TRBV29-1 and TRBJ1-2; TRBD1 agrees at 9 bases. Germline V lookup: CDR1 SQVTM, CDR2 ANQGSEA. V lost 5 bases and J lost 2; bases outside the gene matches: 9. This CDR3 region has 15 residues. In DNA form, the CDR3 reads TGCAGCGTTTTACAGGGGGCAGGGCAGAACTATGGCTACACCTTC. Translated: CSVLQGAGQNYGYTF.

This clonotype was observed at least ten times. This rearrangement joins TRBV5-1 to TRBJ2-1; TRBD2 matches at 11 bases. Germline trimming cut 3 bases from V and 4 bases from J; bases unmatched to any gene: 3. Germline assignment: CDR1 SGHRS and CDR2 YFSETQ. The length of the CDR3 is 15 residues. CDR3 DNA: TGCGCCAGCAGCTGGGGACTAGCGGCTTACAATGAGCAGTTCTTC. Translating it yields CASSWGLAAYNEQFF.

This clonotype was seen at least ten times. This CDR3 is CASSFGARHNEQFF. CDR3 bases: TGTGCCAGCAGCTTTGGGGCTAGGCACAATGAGCAGTTCTTC. The chain couples TRBV7-9 to TRBJ2-1; TRBD1 might be the D (5 bases). Germline V gives CDR1 SEHNR, CDR2 FQNEAQ (reference sequence). Trimming took 3 bases from V and 5 from J, leaving 11 bases between them. This CDR3 contains 14 residues.